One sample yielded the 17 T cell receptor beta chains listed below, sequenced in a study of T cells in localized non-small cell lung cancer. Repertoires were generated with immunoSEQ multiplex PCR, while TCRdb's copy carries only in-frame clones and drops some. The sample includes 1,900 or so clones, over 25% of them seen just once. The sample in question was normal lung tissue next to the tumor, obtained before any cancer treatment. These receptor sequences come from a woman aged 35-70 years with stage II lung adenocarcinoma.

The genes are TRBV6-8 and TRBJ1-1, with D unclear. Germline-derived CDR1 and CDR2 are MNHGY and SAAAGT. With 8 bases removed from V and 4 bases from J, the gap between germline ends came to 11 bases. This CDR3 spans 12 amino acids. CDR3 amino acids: CASGLWVTEAFF. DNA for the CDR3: TGTGCCAGCGGCCTATGGGTCACTGAAGCTTTCTTT.

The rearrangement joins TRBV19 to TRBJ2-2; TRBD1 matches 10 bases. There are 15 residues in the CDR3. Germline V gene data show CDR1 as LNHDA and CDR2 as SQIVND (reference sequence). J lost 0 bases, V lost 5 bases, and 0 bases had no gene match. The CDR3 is CASSGTGANTGELFF. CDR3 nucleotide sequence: TGTGCCAGTAGTGGGACAGGGGCGAACACCGGGGAGCTGTTTTTT.

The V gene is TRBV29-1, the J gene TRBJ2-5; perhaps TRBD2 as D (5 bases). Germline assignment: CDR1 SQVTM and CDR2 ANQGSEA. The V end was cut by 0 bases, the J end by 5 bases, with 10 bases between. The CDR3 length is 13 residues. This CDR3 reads CSVEEAGRETQYF. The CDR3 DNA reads TGCAGCGTTGAAGAGGCGGGTAGGGAGACCCAGTACTTC.

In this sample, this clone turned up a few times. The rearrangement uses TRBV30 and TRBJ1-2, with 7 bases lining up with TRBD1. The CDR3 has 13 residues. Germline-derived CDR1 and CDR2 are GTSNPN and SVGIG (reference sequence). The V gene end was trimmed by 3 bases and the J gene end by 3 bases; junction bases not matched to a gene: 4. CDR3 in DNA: TGTGCCTGGAGCGACCAGGGGGACTATGGCTACACCTTC. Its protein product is CAWSDQGDYGYTF.

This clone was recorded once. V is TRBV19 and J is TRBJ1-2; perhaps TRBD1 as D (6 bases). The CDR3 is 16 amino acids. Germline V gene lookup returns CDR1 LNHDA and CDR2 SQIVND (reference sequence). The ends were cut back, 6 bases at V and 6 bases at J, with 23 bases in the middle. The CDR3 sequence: CASRRVGGRGIHGYTF. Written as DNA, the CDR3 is TGTGCCAGTAGACGGGTTGGGGGCCGAGGAATTCATGGCTACACCTTC.

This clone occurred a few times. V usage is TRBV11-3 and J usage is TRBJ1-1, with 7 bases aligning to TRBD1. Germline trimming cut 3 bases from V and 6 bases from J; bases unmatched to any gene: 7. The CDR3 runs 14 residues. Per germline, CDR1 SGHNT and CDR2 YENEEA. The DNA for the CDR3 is TGTGCCAGCAGCTTGACAGGGCAGAGGGCTGAAGCTTTCTTT. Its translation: CASSLTGQRAEAFF. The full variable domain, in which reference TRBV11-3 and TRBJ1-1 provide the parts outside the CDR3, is EAGVVQSPRYKIIEKKQPVAFWCNPISGHNTLYWYLQNLGQGPELLIRYENEEAVDDSQLPKDRFSAERLKGVDSTLKIQPAELGDSAVYLCASSLTGQRAEAFFGQGTRLTVV.

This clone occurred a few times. CDR3 sequence (DNA): TGTGCCAGCAGCTCCACGAGCGCTAGCGGACGGTTAGGGCAGTACTTC. Translation: CASSSTSASGRLGQYF. The V gene is TRBV11-3, the J gene TRBJ2-7, with TRBD2 matching over 7 bases. This CDR3 is 16 amino acids long. Trimming at V came to 4 bases and at J to 9 bases, leaving 18 bases not matched to a gene. Germline V gene lookup returns CDR1 SGHNT and CDR2 YENEEA.

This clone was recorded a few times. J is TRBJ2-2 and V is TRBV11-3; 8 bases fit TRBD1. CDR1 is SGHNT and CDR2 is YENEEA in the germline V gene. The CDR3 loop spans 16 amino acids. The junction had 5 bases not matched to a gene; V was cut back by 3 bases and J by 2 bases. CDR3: CASSLGRGPNTGELFF. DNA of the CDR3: TGTGCCAGCAGCTTGGGCAGGGGGCCCAACACCGGGGAGCTGTTTTTT.

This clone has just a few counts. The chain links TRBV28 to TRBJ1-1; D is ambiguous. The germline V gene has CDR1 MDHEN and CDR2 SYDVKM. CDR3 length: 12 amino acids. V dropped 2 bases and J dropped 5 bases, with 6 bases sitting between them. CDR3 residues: CASSLEITEAFF. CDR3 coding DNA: TGTGCCAGCAGTTTAGAGATTACTGAAGCTTTCTTT. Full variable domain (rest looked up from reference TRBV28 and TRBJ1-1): DVKVTQSSRYLVKRTGEKVFLECVQDMDHENMFWYRQDPGLGLRLIYFSYDVKMKEKGDIPEGYSVSREKKERFSLILESASTNQTSMYLCASSLEITEAFFGQGTRLTVV.

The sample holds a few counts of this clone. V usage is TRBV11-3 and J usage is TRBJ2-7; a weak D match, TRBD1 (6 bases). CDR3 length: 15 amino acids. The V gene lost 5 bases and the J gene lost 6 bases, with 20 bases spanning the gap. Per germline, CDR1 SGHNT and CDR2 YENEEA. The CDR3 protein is CASSPTQGWEGEQYF. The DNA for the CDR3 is TGTGCCAGCAGCCCAACACAGGGATGGGAAGGCGAGCAGTACTTC.

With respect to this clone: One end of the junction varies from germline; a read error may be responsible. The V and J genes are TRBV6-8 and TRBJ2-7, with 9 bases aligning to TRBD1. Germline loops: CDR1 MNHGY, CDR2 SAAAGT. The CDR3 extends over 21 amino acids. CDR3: CASSLIGDRDKTPSSSNEQYF. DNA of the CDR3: TGTGCCAGCAGTTTAATTGGGGACAGGGACAAAACACCCAGTTCCTCCAACGAGCAGTACTTC.

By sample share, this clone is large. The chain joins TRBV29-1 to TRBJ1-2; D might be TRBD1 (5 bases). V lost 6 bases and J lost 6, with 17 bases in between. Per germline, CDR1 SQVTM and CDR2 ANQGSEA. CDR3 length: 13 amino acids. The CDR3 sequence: CSVLQEWGNGYTF. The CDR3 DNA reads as TGCAGCGTGCTACAGGAATGGGGGAATGGCTACACCTTC.

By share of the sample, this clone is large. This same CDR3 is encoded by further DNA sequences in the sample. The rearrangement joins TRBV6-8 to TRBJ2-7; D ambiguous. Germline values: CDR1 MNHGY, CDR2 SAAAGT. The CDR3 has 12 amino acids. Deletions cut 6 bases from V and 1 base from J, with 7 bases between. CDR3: CASSPRSYEQYF. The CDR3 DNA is TGTGCCAGCAGCCCAAGGTCCTACGAGCAGTACTTC.

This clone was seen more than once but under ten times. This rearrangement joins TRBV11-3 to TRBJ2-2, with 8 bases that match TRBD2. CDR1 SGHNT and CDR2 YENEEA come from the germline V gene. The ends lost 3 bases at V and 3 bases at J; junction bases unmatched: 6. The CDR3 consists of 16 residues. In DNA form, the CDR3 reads TGTGCCAGCAGCTTTCGGGGGGGCCGGTACACCGGGGAGCTGTTTTTT. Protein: CASSFRGGRYTGELFF.

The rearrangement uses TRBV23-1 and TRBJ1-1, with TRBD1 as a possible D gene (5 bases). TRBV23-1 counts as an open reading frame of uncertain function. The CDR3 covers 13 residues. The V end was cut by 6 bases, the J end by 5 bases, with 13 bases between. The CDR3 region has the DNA TGCGCCAGCAGCTTTGCAGGGTCGACTGAAGCTTTCTTT. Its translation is CASSFAGSTEAFF.

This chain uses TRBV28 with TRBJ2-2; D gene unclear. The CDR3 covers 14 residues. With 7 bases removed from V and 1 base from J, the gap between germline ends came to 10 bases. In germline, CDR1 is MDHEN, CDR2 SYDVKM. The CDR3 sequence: CASTTSVNTGELFF. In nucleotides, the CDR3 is TGTGCCAGCACTACTTCAGTGAACACCGGGGAGCTGTTTTTT.

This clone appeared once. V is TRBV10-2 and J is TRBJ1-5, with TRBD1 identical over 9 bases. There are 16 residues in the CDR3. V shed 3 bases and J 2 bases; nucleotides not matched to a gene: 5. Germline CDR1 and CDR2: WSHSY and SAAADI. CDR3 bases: TGCGCCAGCAGTGACCGGGACAGGGACGGCAATCAGCCCCAGCATTTT. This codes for CASSDRDRDGNQPQHF.